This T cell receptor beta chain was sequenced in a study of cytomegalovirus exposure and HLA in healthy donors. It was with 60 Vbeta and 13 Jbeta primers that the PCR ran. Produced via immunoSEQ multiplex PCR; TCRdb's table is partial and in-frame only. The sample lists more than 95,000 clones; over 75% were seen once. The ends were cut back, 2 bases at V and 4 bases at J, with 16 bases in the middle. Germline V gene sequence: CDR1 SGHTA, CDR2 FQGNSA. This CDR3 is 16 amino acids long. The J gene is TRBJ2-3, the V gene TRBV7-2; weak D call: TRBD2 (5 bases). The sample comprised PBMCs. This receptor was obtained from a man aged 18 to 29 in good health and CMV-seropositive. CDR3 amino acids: CASSLLAGSRPDTQYF. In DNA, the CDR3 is TGTGCCAGCAGCTTACTAGCCGGTTCTCGCCCAGATACGCAGTATTTT.